What follows describes a single T cell receptor beta chain. Its cognate antigen is unknown. Germline lookup yields CDR1 KGHSH and CDR2 LQKENI. The V end lost 4 bases, the J end lost 6 bases, and 17 bases lay between the germline ends. The CDR3 is 15 amino acids. The data were obtained in a study of cytomegalovirus exposure and HLA in healthy donors. Study conclusions and caveats: Of the V segments, some could not be distinguished, including TRBV6-2 and TRBV6-3, and were excluded. Rarity held for most TCR sequences, but there were some public TCRs that occurred in many donors.

The PCR used 60 Vbeta and 13 Jbeta primers. The assay was immunoSEQ multiplex PCR, and TCRdb's table has in-frame clones only and misses some. This sample has 170,000 or so clones, with around four fifths found just once. Healthy bone marrow donors made up the donors. V usage is TRBV18 and J usage is TRBJ2-3; weak D call: TRBD1 (6 bases). The TCR comes from a man between 18 and 29 years old in good health and CMV-seronegative. The sample taken for sequencing was PBMCs. The CDR3 nucleotides are TGTGCCAGCTCACAAAACAGGGACCCTCGGGATACGCAGTATTTT. Translated, it gives CASSQNRDPRDTQYF.